The source of this T cell receptor beta chain is a study of long-term antiretroviral therapy in people with HIV (dated by TCRdb to 2021 to 2024). Regarding the research as a whole: Collection of the earliest samples took place about a decade ahead of the 2015 WHO recommendation for immediate ART, at a time when ART was typically delayed until CD4 counts fell. Whether ART initiation and durable HIV suppression were associated with changes in peripheral blood TRB repertoire composition and diversity was tested in a retrospective serial study. The cohort contributed 150 to 200 cryopreserved PBMC samples from about 30 adults with confirmed HIV infection, collected serially over a mean of approximately six years (range 1-12). Of the roughly 27 participants with HIV, more than 10 were female. No cross-contamination during QIAcube processing turned up in test extractions that ran a monoclonal T-cell line alongside 33 polyclonal samples. General study outcomes and caveats: Because PBMC availability was limited, only the TCR beta chain was sequenced, with no alpha chain pairing. The samples span the years 2004 to 2017, and the ART regimens used may be less effective than current regimens. The repertoire was dominated across all time points by expanded TRB clones identified before ART initiation, although this dominance was seen to fluctuate and to decrease in many PLHIV after ART. Because cell numbers in pre-ART samples were limited, unsorted PBMC were profiled instead of sorted CD4+ and CD8+ T cells. CDR3 length ranges in HIV repertoires were narrower than in controls, and network structure suggested an antigen-experienced repertoire with only a slight naive shift after ART. No data were available on ART adherence, viral resistance or therapy changes, limiting inferences about post-ART repertoire changes. Starting ART was linked to a significant rise in TRB diversity, yet even after long-term ART the diversity remained significantly lower than in transplant donor controls.

Points on this clone: No cognate antigen has been identified for it. No much larger clonotype is one base removed from it; base qualities were not supplied.

The immunoSEQ hsTCRB v3.0 assay was used at survey level resolution to sequence the TRB variable region. The target sequencing depth for TRB was about 40,000-55,000 T-cell genomes per sample. TRB libraries were pooled and sequenced on an Illumina MiSeq using a v3 150-cycle kit. On the authors' methods: Repertoire analysis was performed in R inside a reproducible Nextflow workflow that covered QC, data transformation and analysis. LymphoSeq2, an R package for AIRR-Seq data exploration, was used to implement custom analyses. Four samples yielding fewer than 5000 total TRB sequences were excluded, leaving 150 to 200 analyzed HIV repertoires. Of the approximately 190 retained HIV repertoires, some 60 were collected before and 120 to 130 after ART initiation. Each repertoire was downsampled to 5000 TRB nucleotide sequences, and summary statistics were averaged across 100 downsampling iterations. The analysis kept only TRB sequences whose CDR3 regions were at least seven amino acids long. Diversity was measured with a Shannon entropy-derived clonality score and the Gini coefficient. Repertoire networks linked the top 5000 CDR3 amino acid sequences whenever two sequences differed by an edit distance of one. For TRB CDR3 amino acid sequences, antigen specificity groups and MHC restriction were predicted with GLIPH2. To flag known associations with CMV, EBV, HIV or tissue antigens, CDR3 amino acid sequences were compared against VDJdb and McPAS-TCR. Pre-ART, post-ART and control groups were compared with Wilcoxon signed-rank tests and Holm-Bonferroni correction. Not all clones reach the TCRdb copy of this immuneACCESS table, which keeps in-frame sequences only. Checked studies attribute under half of the gap to unresolved V genes and leave the rest unexplained. The DNA was the basis for D and trimming; V, J and clone size are from that table. This sample is represented by approximately 19,000 clones; roughly 87% of them were singletons. Of the sample, more than 3.5% falls within the top ten clones.

CDR1 is given as MNHEY and CDR2 as SVGAGI, both from the germline V gene. The CDR3 sequence holds 14 residues, the cysteine and phenylalanine included. Only the CDR3 portion is preserved as DNA: 42 bases, with reading frame beginning at the first base. After removal of 4 bases from V and 6 bases from J, the junction retains 7 bases not matched to a gene. To be included, a participant needed at least one PBMC sample from before ART initiation plus at least two post-ART samples. Every participant with HIV received treatment in the United States of America. Before DNA extraction, cryopreserved samples containing roughly 0.85-11 million PBMC were thawed and washed. At the time of the earliest PBMC sample, participants with HIV were aged between roughly 23 and 60 years. Each participant contributed PBMC samples from 1-4 timepoints before ART initiation and 2-8 timepoints after ART initiation, with a median of 7 samples. Serial HIV viral load, CD4+ T-cell count, ART history and demographic data were obtained for every participant. Genomic DNA was extracted from unsorted PBMC with a Qiagen kit on a QIAcube, with processing performed in batches of 12 samples.

This TCR came from a young man with HIV. The chain joins TRBV6-5 to TRBJ2-7; TRBD2 matches 9 bases in the middle. Here the sequenced sample was unsorted PBMCs, taken 2.1 years after starting antiretroviral therapy. The CDR3 here reads CASSSTGTSPEQYF. The sequence in DNA is TGTGCCAGCAGTTCTACCGGGACTAGCCCCGAGCAGTACTTC.